This passage covers 29 T cell receptor beta chains from one sample sequenced in a study of monozygotic twins with inflammatory bowel disease. From the 5' RACE reads, TCRdb lists one entry per CDR3 protein and no DNA. This repertoire comprises 300,000 to 400,000 distinct CDR3 sequences; its ten largest clones make up 2% to 2.5%. The material sequenced was blood. The receptor source for this set is a human donor with ulcerative colitis or Crohn's disease, or a healthy co-twin of an affected twin (not recorded which).

The chain employs TRBV6-1 and TRBJ2-5; without DNA, the TCRdb call of TRBD2 cannot be checked. CDR1 and CDR2 (germline): MNHNS, SASEGT. The CDR3 has 14 residues. CDR3 sequence: CASRSPSGSGTQYF.

V gene TRBV5-1 combines with J gene TRBJ2-4; TCRdb indicates TRBD2, and absent DNA this call remains unverified. This CDR3 spans 17 amino acids. CDR1 is SGHRS and CDR2 is YFSETQ in the germline V gene. CDR3 region: CASSVRLDPKAKNIQYF.

The chain uses TRBV5-4 and TRBJ2-1; without DNA, the TCRdb call of TRBD1 cannot be checked. CDR3 length: 14 residues. CDR1 is SGHNT, CDR2 YYREEE, per germline (reference sequence). CDR3 protein: CASSLPGTQNEQFF.

CDR3 sequence reads: CASSLDQGGNQPQHF. The J gene is TRBJ1-5, the V gene TRBV7-2. The CDR3 runs 15 residues. Germline V gives CDR1 SGHTA, CDR2 FQGNSA.

This chain joins TRBV10-3 and TRBJ1-2; TCRdb outputs TRBD1, but without DNA this stays unchecked. Germline V gene lookup returns CDR1 ENHRY and CDR2 SYGVKD. This CDR3 is 13 amino acids long. This CDR3 reads CAISDRTGVGYTF.

This sequence joins TRBV5-1 and TRBJ2-1. CDR1 SGHRS and CDR2 YFSETQ come from the germline V gene. The length of the CDR3 is 15 residues. CDR3: CASSGAGSSYNEQFF.

The rearrangement uses TRBV6-1 and TRBJ2-5; the TCRdb D gene call, TRBD1, has no DNA to confirm it. Germline V gene lookup returns CDR1 MNHNS and CDR2 SASEGT. The CDR3 totals 14 residues. CDR3: CASGRGRIQETQYF.

The chain is built from TRBV4-3 and TRBJ2-2; with no DNA, the TCRdb D assignment of TRBD2 cannot be verified. Germline values: CDR1 LGHNA, CDR2 YSLEER. CDR3 size: 17 residues. The chain's CDR3 is CASSQGLGGPIAGELFF.

The chain uses TRBV5-1 and TRBJ2-7; TCRdb lists TRBD2, though no DNA is available to test this call. The germline V gene encodes CDR1 SGHRS and CDR2 YFSETQ. The CDR3 runs to 14 residues. The CDR3 loop is CASRQLAGGYEQYF.

The V gene is TRBV20-1, the J gene TRBJ1-4. The germline gives CDR1 DFQATT, CDR2 SNEGSKA (reference sequence). This CDR3 has 14 amino acids. CDR3 amino acids: CSASDRRENEKLFF.

The chain uses TRBV5-1 and TRBJ2-1. The CDR3 extends over 13 amino acids. The germline V gene has CDR1 SGHRS and CDR2 YFSETQ. The CDR3 loop is CASSFTEGYEQFF.

The chain combines TRBV7-9 with TRBJ1-5; no DNA is available, so the TRBD1 call from TCRdb remains unchecked. The CDR3 has 14 amino acids. Germline CDR1 SEHNR, CDR2 FQNEAQ (reference sequence). CDR3 protein: CASSRSTGMEPQHF.

This chain connects TRBV12-3 or TRBV12-4 to TRBJ2-7; with no DNA, the TCRdb D assignment of TRBD2 cannot be verified. This CDR3 spans 12 amino acids. The CDR3 loop is CASERGGHEQYF.

The gene calls are TRBV20-1 and TRBJ2-7; TCRdb calls TRBD1, which cannot be checked without DNA. Germline V lookup: CDR1 DFQATT, CDR2 SNEGSKA (reference sequence). The length of the CDR3 is 13 residues. The CDR3 protein is CSAAPDTYYEQYF.

The chain is built from TRBV6-5 and TRBJ2-1; the D gene TCRdb calls, TRBD2, cannot be checked with no DNA. CDR1 and CDR2 (germline): MNHEY, SVGAGI. This CDR3 is 15 amino acids long. This chain's CDR3 is CASSYGTLSYNEQFF.

The gene calls are TRBV2 and TRBJ1-3; the TCRdb call, TRBD1, lacks DNA for checking. Germline V CDR1 and CDR2: SNHLY, FYNNEI. The CDR3 totals 14 residues. The chain's CDR3 is CASRRQGGGNTIYF.

This chain uses TRBV28 with TRBJ2-1; the D call of TRBD1 rests on TCRdb alone, since no DNA is present to check it. CDR1 is MDHEN and CDR2 is SYDVKM in the germline V gene. The CDR3 is 14 residues long. CDR3 protein: CASSRDRGGDEQFF.

The chain has TRBV28 and TRBJ2-7; TCRdb lists TRBD1, though no DNA is available to test this call. Looked up from germline, CDR1 is MDHEN and CDR2 is SYDVKM. The CDR3 extends over 14 amino acids. The chain's CDR3 is CASSLSGIVYEQYF.

The genes are TRBV20-1 and TRBJ2-2; TCRdb returns TRBD2, unconfirmable since there is no DNA. Germline V gene data show CDR1 as DFQATT and CDR2 as SNEGSKA (reference sequence). The CDR3 loop spans 16 amino acids. The CDR3: CSAKLAGASNTGELFF.

The V gene is TRBV20-1, the J gene TRBJ2-4; TCRdb's D call, TRBD2, is unchecked because there is no DNA. This CDR3 spans 12 amino acids. Germline CDR1 and CDR2: DFQATT and SNEGSKA (reference sequence). The CDR3 protein is CSARGDGPIQYF.

V is TRBV6-1 and J is TRBJ1-3; TCRdb gives TRBD1 as the D gene, but with no DNA this cannot be confirmed. The CDR3 has 14 amino acids. Per the germline V gene, CDR1 is MNHNS and CDR2 is SASEGT. Here the CDR3 reads CASRWDHSGNTIYF.

The rearrangement links TRBV7-2 to TRBJ2-3; lacking DNA, the TRBD2 call made by TCRdb goes unchecked. The germline V gene has CDR1 SGHTA and CDR2 FQGNSA. The CDR3 totals 17 residues. The CDR3 is CASSFTTAARSTDTQYF.

J is TRBJ2-1 and V is TRBV5-1. The length of the CDR3 is 11 residues. CDR1 is SGHRS and CDR2 is YFSETQ in the germline V gene. CDR3 sequence: CASSLAREQFF.

The chain uses TRBV7-7 and TRBJ2-1; as DNA is missing, the TRBD1 call by TCRdb cannot be tested. Germline V gives CDR1 SSHAT, CDR2 FNYEAQ (reference sequence). This CDR3 has 18 amino acids. Here the CDR3 reads CASSLSLRGGSSYNEQFF.

The chain carries TRBV7-9 and TRBJ2-3; lacking DNA, the TRBD2 call made by TCRdb goes unchecked. Germline values: CDR1 SEHNR, CDR2 FQNEAQ (reference sequence). This CDR3 has 14 residues. CDR3 in amino acids: CASSLGAGGDTQYF. The full variable domain, rest sourced from reference TRBV7-9 and TRBJ2-3, is DTGVSQNPRHKITKRGQNVTFRCDPISEHNRLYWYRQTLGQGPEFLTYFQNEAQLEKSRLLSDRFSAERPKGSFSTLEIQRTEQGDSAMYLCASSLGAGGDTQYFGPGTRLTVL.

The V call is TRBV6-5, the J call TRBJ1-1; TCRdb's D call, TRBD1, is unchecked because there is no DNA. Germline V gene sequence: CDR1 MNHEY, CDR2 SVGAGI. The CDR3 is made up of 17 amino acids. CDR3 region: CASSYVAGRGTDTEAFF.

This chain joins TRBV6-1 and TRBJ2-5; TCRdb names TRBD2, which stays unverified in the absence of DNA. In germline, CDR1 is MNHNS, CDR2 SASEGT. The CDR3 runs to 13 residues. The CDR3 sequence: CASSSGIQETQYF.

This sequence joins TRBV11-2 and TRBJ2-2. Germline values: CDR1 SGHAT, CDR2 FQNNGV. The length of the CDR3 is 14 residues. The CDR3 is CASSLTSVRWELFF.

The V call is TRBV5-1, the J call TRBJ1-5. Per germline, CDR1 SGHRS and CDR2 YFSETQ. The CDR3 loop spans 16 amino acids. The CDR3 protein is CASSLWTGQNNQPQHF.